The rows below give T cell receptor beta chains drawn from one sample of a study of neoadjuvant anti-PD-1 for oral cavity cancer. Here immunoSEQ multiplex PCR was the method, and the copy in TCRdb shows in-frame clones only, minus some. The sample holds 9,500 to 15,000 clones; over 55% are singletons and the top ten take 2.6%. The sample consisted of PBMCs, taken after nivolumab (anti-PD-1) treatment. The receptors were sampled from a person aged 35-79 years with oral cavity squamous cell carcinoma. CDR3s include the opening cysteine and the closing phenylalanine or tryptophan. D genes are given only for firm matches. A row's size may be missing; if present it is once, few, many or a size class.

d_call,clone_size,j_call,v_call,cdr3_aa,cdr3_nt
TRBD1,NA,TRBJ2-7,TRBV5-1,CASSRSGTDLTYEQYF,TGCGCCAGCAGCAGGAGTGGGACAGATCTGACCTACGAGCAGTACTTC
NA,NA,TRBJ2-7,TRBV6-5,CASSYWAGVSYEQYF,TGTGCCAGCAGTTACTGGGCAGGGGTCTCCTACGAGCAGTACTTC
NA,NA,TRBJ2-1,TRBV11-1,CASTPPDRTDNEQFF,TGTGCCAGCACCCCCCCAGACAGGACCGACAATGAGCAGTTCTTC
NA,NA,TRBJ1-2,TRBV20-1,CSASAGYGYTF,TGCAGTGCTTCGGCAGGATATGGCTACACCTTC
TRBD1,NA,TRBJ1-3,TRBV10-3,CATRGQGDGNTIYF,TGTGCCACCCGAGGACAGGGGGATGGAAACACCATATATTTT
NA,NA,TRBJ2-1,TRBV9,CASSVAGAEYNEQFF,TGTGCCAGCAGCGTAGCTGGAGCGGAATACAATGAGCAGTTCTTC
NA,once,TRBJ1-2,TRBV11-2,CASSPWRSPNYGYTF,TGTGCCAGCAGCCCCTGGCGATCCCCTAACTATGGCTACACCTTC
NA,NA,TRBJ2-7,TRBV7-9,CASTVGAALIDYEQYF,TGTGCCAGCACCGTGGGGGCGGCTTTAATAGACTACGAGCAGTACTTC
NA,NA,TRBJ2-1,TRBV7-3,CASSFRQGGYNEQFF,TGTGCCAGCAGCTTTCGGCAGGGGGGATACAATGAGCAGTTCTTC
NA,few,TRBJ1-5,TRBV19,CASTQGYSNQPQHF,TGTGCCAGTACCCAGGGATATAGCAATCAGCCCCAGCATTTT
NA,NA,TRBJ2-6,TRBV19,CASMGISGANVLTF,TGTGCCAGTATGGGGATCTCTGGGGCCAACGTCCTGACTTTC
NA,NA,TRBJ1-5,TRBV30,CAWSLGLTGSGNQPQHF,TGTGCCTGGAGTCTGGGACTTACAGGGTCGGGCAATCAGCCCCAGCATTTT
TRBD1,NA,TRBJ1-2,TRBV5-4,CASSPSGQGGPSYGYTF,TGTGCCAGCAGCCCAAGCGGACAGGGTGGCCCCTCCTATGGCTACACCTTC
TRBD2,few,TRBJ2-1,TRBV25-1,CASSESGGNEQFF,TGTGCCAGCAGTGAATCGGGGGGCAATGAGCAGTTCTTC
NA,NA,TRBJ2-3,TRBV5-1,CASSLVWGRARTDTQYF,TGCGCCAGCAGCTTGGTTTGGGGCAGGGCGAGGACAGATACGCAGTATTTT
TRBD1,NA,TRBJ2-2,TRBV9,CASSRDRGPGELFF,TGTGCCAGCAGCCGGGACAGGGGGCCCGGGGAGCTGTTTTTT
TRBD1,NA,TRBJ2-7,TRBV5-4,CASSWNRGHPYF,TGTGCCAGCAGCTGGAACAGGGGGCATCCGTACTTC
NA,NA,TRBJ1-2,TRBV7-8,CASSLVKGRDYGYTF,TGTGCCAGCAGCTTAGTGAAAGGACGGGACTATGGCTACACCTTC
TRBD1,NA,TRBJ1-1,TRBV6-6,CASSYTPGTGATEAFF,TGTGCCAGCAGTTACACGCCTGGGACAGGGGCCACTGAAGCTTTCTTT
NA,few,TRBJ1-1,TRBV2,CASSEALPGFIEAFF,TGTGCCAGCAGTGAAGCGCTTCCGGGATTCATAGAAGCTTTCTTT
TRBD1,NA,TRBJ1-4,TRBV29-1,CSAKTGGNEKLFF,TGCAGCGCGAAAACAGGGGGGAATGAAAAACTGTTTTTT
NA,once,TRBJ1-1,TRBV19,CASSIVSQGRRAFF,TGTGCCAGTAGTATAGTTTCCCAGGGCCGGAGAGCTTTCTTT
TRBD2,NA,TRBJ2-5,TRBV9,CASSVGGMETQYF,TGTGCCAGCAGCGTCGGGGGGATGGAGACCCAGTACTTC
NA,NA,TRBJ2-5,TRBV13,CASSLARETQYF,TGTGCCAGCAGCTTAGCGAGGGAGACCCAGTACTTC
NA,NA,TRBJ1-1,TRBV11-2,CASNKDMNTEAFF,TGTGCCAGCAACAAAGACATGAACACTGAAGCTTTCTTT
TRBD1,NA,TRBJ1-4,TRBV7-9,CASSLGQGDFNEKLFF,TGTGCCAGCAGCTTAGGACAGGGTGACTTTAATGAAAAACTGTTTTTT
NA,NA,TRBJ2-7,TRBV15,CATSRDFGSSYEQYF,TGTGCCACCAGCAGAGATTTCGGCTCATCCTACGAGCAGTACTTC
NA,once,TRBJ1-1,TRBV28,CASIQPGREAFF,TGTGCCAGCATCCAACCGGGACGTGAAGCTTTCTTT
TRBD1,NA,TRBJ1-3,TRBV5-1,CASSHGTGGGGNTIYF,TGCGCCAGCAGCCACGGGACAGGGGGAGGTGGAAACACCATATATTTT
NA,NA,TRBJ1-2,TRBV4-1,CASSPFDRTYRGYTF,TGCGCCAGCAGCCCATTCGACAGAACATATAGGGGCTACACCTTC
NA,NA,TRBJ2-5,TRBV10-1,CASSESKRGETQYF,TGCGCCAGCAGTGAGTCCAAGCGAGGAGAGACCCAGTACTTC
TRBD2,NA,TRBJ2-7,TRBV30,CASTRLAGGRYEQYF,TGTGCCTCCACTAGGTTAGCGGGGGGGCGGTACGAGCAGTACTTC
NA,once,TRBJ1-2,TRBV7-9,CASSSATGGSGYTF,TGTGCCAGCAGTTCCGCCACGGGGGGCAGTGGCTACACCTTC
TRBD2,few,TRBJ2-7,TRBV4-1,CASSQLGLGIYEQYF,TGCGCCAGCAGCCAACTCGGACTAGGGATCTACGAGCAGTACTTC
TRBD1,NA,TRBJ1-2,TRBV19,CASNRGSGYTF,TGTGCCAGTAACAGGGGTTCCGGCTACACCTTC
NA,NA,TRBJ1-1,TRBV29-1,CSVRQANTEAFF,TGCAGCGTTAGACAAGCCAACACTGAAGCTTTCTTT
TRBD2,NA,TRBJ2-7,TRBV27,CASSLWSGSRDEQYF,TGTGCCAGCAGTTTGTGGAGCGGGAGTCGCGACGAGCAGTACTTC
NA,once,TRBJ2-1,TRBV9,CASSPLGGSNEQFF,TGTGCCAGCAGCCCTCTAGGAGGGTCCAATGAGCAGTTCTTC
NA,NA,TRBJ1-1,TRBV27,CASSLSSPNTEAFF,TGTGCCAGCAGTTTATCCAGCCCAAACACTGAAGCTTTCTTT
NA,NA,TRBJ1-6,TRBV4-1,CASSQQPGLDNSPLHF,TGCGCCAGCAGCCAACAGCCTGGCCTCGATAATTCACCCCTCCACTTT
TRBD1,few,TRBJ1-2,TRBV7-2,CASSYQGGDGYTF,TGTGCCAGCAGCTACCAGGGGGGGGATGGCTACACCTTC
NA,NA,TRBJ2-2,TRBV13,CASSLSDVGEWDTGELFF,TGTGCCAGCAGCTTATCCGACGTGGGGGAGTGGGACACCGGGGAGCTGTTTTTT
NA,NA,TRBJ2-3,TRBV5-1,CASSLGGLGDTQYF,TGCGCCAGCAGCTTGGGCGGGCTGGGAGATACGCAGTATTTT
TRBD1,NA,TRBJ2-7,TRBV5-1,CASRQDRGRSEQYF,TGCGCCAGCAGACAGGACAGGGGGCGAAGCGAGCAGTACTTC
NA,NA,TRBJ1-3,TRBV7-6,CASSPNQAGNTIYF,TGTGCCAGCAGCCCTAATCAGGCTGGAAACACCATATATTTT
NA,NA,TRBJ2-1,TRBV11-1,CASSRVDRYEQFF,TGTGCCAGCAGCCGCGTCGACAGGTATGAGCAGTTCTTC
NA,NA,TRBJ2-2,TRBV19,CASRKQAANTGELFF,TGTGCCAGTAGGAAACAGGCCGCGAACACCGGGGAGCTGTTTTTT
NA,NA,TRBJ2-1,TRBV9,CASSNQAGSYNEQFF,TGTGCCAGCAGCAACCAAGCGGGCTCTTACAATGAGCAGTTCTTC
NA,NA,TRBJ1-1,TRBV19,CASSMGGARTEAFF,TGTGCCAGTAGTATGGGGGGGGCTCGAACTGAAGCTTTCTTT
NA,NA,TRBJ2-1,TRBV7-9,CASSPINEQFF,TGTGCCAGCAGCCCAATCAATGAGCAGTTCTTC
NA,NA,TRBJ2-6,TRBV7-3,CASRAGNSGANVLTF,TGTGCCAGCAGAGCGGGTAACTCTGGGGCCAACGTCCTGACTTTC
TRBD1,NA,TRBJ1-4,TRBV2,CASSDGTGGAGFF,TGTGCCAGCAGTGATGGGACAGGGGGCGCGGGATTTTTT
TRBD1,few,TRBJ2-7,TRBV10-1,CASSPGTGLKQYF,TGCGCCAGCAGTCCCGGGACAGGGTTAAAGCAGTACTTC
NA,NA,TRBJ2-1,TRBV5-4,CASSFAASSYNEQFF,TGTGCCAGCAGCTTCGCGGCAAGCTCCTACAATGAGCAGTTCTTC